This TCR beta chain was recovered during a study of T-cell memory formation after mild COVID-19. Overall study results and limits: Clones contracting across day 15 to 85 had a balanced CD4/CD8 profile; later expanding clones leaned CD4+.

The V and J ends lost 4 bases and 5 bases, in that order; junction bases with no gene match: 9. CDR3 length: 16 amino acids. This clonotype was detected ten times or more. Its antigen remains unknown. TCRdb reprocessed the 5' RACE reads via MiXCR and lists one record per CDR3 protein. The table includes 400,000 or so distinct CDR3 sequences, roughly 20% detected once. The TCR sequence derives from an adult woman who had mild COVID-19 (a few samples of this study predate the infection). Cell type and time point are not known. The specimen sequenced was PBMCs or a T cell subset sorted from them (not recorded which). The V gene is TRBV12-3 or TRBV12-4, the J gene TRBJ2-7; 12 positions match TRBD1. CDR3 in DNA: TGTGCCAGCAGTTCAGGGGACAGGGGGCCGTTTCACGAGCAGTACTTC. As protein: CASSSGDRGPFHEQYF.